A single sample is the source of the 27 T cell receptor beta chains below, sequenced in a study of blood T cell repertoires in COVID-19. Clones were sequenced by immunoSEQ multiplex PCR, and TCRdb holds only the in-frame ones, with some missing. Of over 450,000 clones listed, less than 90% are singletons. The sequencing sample was made of peripheral blood. These receptors were collected from a woman aged 45-65 years with COVID-19, enrolled during active disease.

The gene calls are TRBV19 and TRBJ1-5, with a weak D call TRBD1 (6 bases). The CDR3 length is 19 residues. V gave up 4 bases and J gave up 1 base, with 23 bases separating them. CDR1 LNHDA and CDR2 SQIVND come from the germline V gene (reference sequence). CDR3 sequence: CASSSRDTSQLRSNQPQHF. CDR3 nucleotide sequence: TGTGCCAGTAGTAGCCGGGACACCTCTCAACTTCGGAGCAATCAGCCCCAGCATTTT.

This chain joins TRBV4-1 and TRBJ1-2; perhaps TRBD1 as D (5 bases). CDR1 and CDR2 (germline): MGHRA, YSYEKL. Trimming cost V 4 bases and J 5 bases, with 17 bases left between them. The CDR3 has 15 amino acids. CDR3 sequence reads: CASSPGATGRYGYTF. Here the CDR3 DNA reads TGCGCCAGCAGCCCTGGGGCCACCGGGAGGTATGGCTACACCTTC.

This clone was counted only a few times. The CDR3 reads CASSGEAGPYEQYF. The CDR3 region has the DNA TGTGCCAGCAGTGGAGAGGCAGGGCCCTACGAGCAGTACTTC. This sequence joins TRBV2 and TRBJ2-7; possible D gene TRBD1, 5 bases. This CDR3 has 14 amino acids. V was pared by 4 bases and J by 2 bases, with 12 bases between. Germline V gives CDR1 SNHLY, CDR2 FYNNEI.

The gene calls are TRBV6-2 or TRBV6-3 and TRBJ1-3; D remains unclear. Trimming cost V 6 bases and J 0 bases, with 24 bases left between them. Germline CDR1 MNHEY, CDR2 SVGEGT. The CDR3 length is 19 residues. Here the CDR3 DNA reads TGTGCCAGCAGCATCGACCCCGAAGGACTGTCGCGCTCTGGAAACACCATATATTTT. The encoded protein is CASSIDPEGLSRSGNTIYF.

The chain couples TRBV4-1 to TRBJ1-3; perhaps TRBD1 as D (5 bases). Between the trimmed V and J ends, which lost 3 bases and 5 bases, there was a span of 20 bases. Germline-derived CDR1 and CDR2 are MGHRA and YSYEKL. The CDR3 extends over 17 amino acids. CDR3 residues: CASSHVGAGRPRNTIYF. DNA for the CDR3: TGCGCCAGCAGCCACGTAGGGGCGGGACGCCCTCGAAACACCATATATTTT.

The V gene is TRBV30, the J gene TRBJ1-2; D ambiguous. Germline loops: CDR1 GTSNPN, CDR2 SVGIG (reference sequence). Trimming took 0 bases from V and 8 from J, leaving 13 bases between them. CDR3 length: 13 amino acids. CDR3 in amino acids: CAWSVTAEGGYTF. The CDR3 bases are TGTGCCTGGAGTGTCACGGCCGAGGGAGGCTACACCTTC. Looking up the rest from reference TRBV30 and TRBJ1-2 gives the full variable domain: SQTIHQWPATLVQPVGSPLSLECTVEGTSNPNLYWYRQAAGRGLQLLFYSVGIGQISSEVPQNLSASRPQDRQFILSSKKLLLSDSGFYLCAWSVTAEGGYTFGSGTRLTVV.

V and J are TRBV29-1 and TRBJ2-7; 8 positions match TRBD1. V lost 2 bases to trimming and J lost 3 bases; unmatched junction nucleotides: 6. The CDR3 extends over 14 amino acids. In germline, CDR1 is SQVTM, CDR2 ANQGSEA. CDR3 bases: TGCAGCGTTGAAAAAGGGACAGGTCGCTACGAGCAGTACTTC. It is translated as CSVEKGTGRYEQYF.

This rearrangement joins TRBV5-5 to TRBJ2-5; 15 positions agree with TRBD2. This CDR3 has 19 amino acids. V was clipped by 5 bases and J by 5 bases; unmatched bases: 16. Per the germline V gene, CDR1 is SGHKS and CDR2 is YYEKEE (reference sequence). The CDR3 bases are TGTGCCAGCAGATTTTCCCCACAGGGACTAGCGGGGGGAGAGGAGACCCAGTACTTC. It specifies CASRFSPQGLAGGEETQYF.

The V call is TRBV6-2 or TRBV6-3, the J call TRBJ1-5; D may be TRBD1 (6 bases). The germline V gene encodes CDR1 MNHEY and CDR2 SVGEGT. This CDR3 contains 15 residues. Trimming removed 5 bases from V and 1 base from J, with 12 bases in between. CDR3 sequence (DNA): TGTGCCAGCAGTAAAACAGGGATAAGCAATCAGCCCCAGCATTTT. Its protein product is CASSKTGISNQPQHF.

The CDR3 DNA is TGTGCCAGCAGTTCACAGTTGGGAGCCTACGAGCAGTACTTC. Translating gives CASSSQLGAYEQYF. This chain joins TRBV5-5 and TRBJ2-7, with D perhaps matching TRBD2 (5 bases). CDR1 is SGHKS and CDR2 is YYEKEE in the germline V gene (reference sequence). There are 14 residues in the CDR3. Trimming took 5 bases from V and 2 from J, leaving 14 bases between them.

The chain recombines TRBV28 with TRBJ1-4, with D tentatively TRBD1 (5 bases). Trimming pared 6 bases from V and 8 bases from J, leaving 19 bases between. Looked up from germline, CDR1 is MDHEN and CDR2 is SYDVKM. CDR3 length: 15 amino acids. The CDR3 spells CASRGPGDLLEKLFF. For the CDR3, the DNA is TGTGCCAGCAGGGGGCCGGGGGATCTGTTAGAAAAACTGTTTTTT. Full variable domain (outside the CDR3, taken from reference TRBV28 and TRBJ1-4): DVKVTQSSRYLVKRTGEKVFLECVQDMDHENMFWYRQDPGLGLRLIYFSYDVKMKEKGDIPEGYSVSREKKERFSLILESASTNQTSMYLCASRGPGDLLEKLFFGSGTQLSVL.

This chain joins TRBV5-4 and TRBJ2-3, with D possibly TRBD1 on 6 matching bases. The germline V gene has CDR1 SGHNT and CDR2 YYREEE (reference sequence). The CDR3 covers 15 residues. V shed 1 base and J shed 6 bases, with 15 bases lying between them. The chain's CDR3 is CASSLPRDTLDTQYF. CDR3 DNA: TGTGCCAGCAGCTTGCCACGGGACACCCTGGATACGCAGTATTTT.

In its sample, this clone was seen once. The V call is TRBV5-1, the J call TRBJ2-1, with 14 bases identical to TRBD2. V dropped 0 bases and J dropped 3; count of bases not matched to a gene: 2. Germline V gene data show CDR1 as SGHRS and CDR2 as YFSETQ. CDR3 size: 17 residues. CDR3 protein: CASSLVGLAGVYNEQFF. The CDR3 DNA is TGCGCCAGCAGCTTGGTGGGACTAGCGGGGGTCTACAATGAGCAGTTCTTC.

The J gene is TRBJ2-2, the V gene TRBV5-1, with 7 nucleotides matching TRBD2. The CDR3 consists of 16 residues. V trimming: 0 bases; J trimming: 5 bases; junction bases outside the gene matches: 7. Per the germline V gene, CDR1 is SGHRS and CDR2 is YFSETQ. The CDR3 loop reads CASSLASGRGTGELFF. CDR3 in DNA: TGCGCCAGCAGCTTGGCCTCAGGGCGGGGGACCGGGGAGCTGTTTTTT. Drawing the rest from reference TRBV5-1 and TRBJ2-2, the complete variable domain is KAGVTQTPRYLIKTRGQQVTLSCSPISGHRSVSWYQQTPGQGLQFLFEYFSETQRNKGNFPGRFSGRQFSNSRSEMNVSTLELGDSALYLCASSLASGRGTGELFFGEGSRLTVL.

Here the CDR3 DNA reads TGTGCCTGGAGTAAAGGGGCCTACTCTGGAAACACCATATATTTT. This sequence encodes CAWSKGAYSGNTIYF. The chain uses TRBV30 and TRBJ1-3, with D perhaps TRBD1 (5 bases). The CDR3 covers 15 residues. The germline CDR1 and CDR2 sequences are GTSNPN and SVGIG (reference sequence). Trimming took 2 bases from V and 0 from J, leaving 11 bases between them.

The genes are TRBV28 and TRBJ1-6; no clear D gene. With 5 bases removed from V and 9 bases from J, the gap between germline ends came to 8 bases. The CDR3 loop spans 12 amino acids. Per the germline V gene, CDR1 is MDHEN and CDR2 is SYDVKM. The chain's CDR3 is CASSPTFSPLHF. The CDR3 DNA follows: TGTGCCAGCAGTCCTACTTTTTCACCCCTCCACTTT.

The chain recombines TRBV7-9 with TRBJ1-1; 9 nucleotides match TRBD1. Germline CDR1 reads SEHNR; CDR2 reads FQNEAQ (reference sequence). The CDR3 totals 14 residues. V dropped 3 bases and J dropped 3; count of bases not matched to a gene: 2. The CDR3 protein is CASSLGTGHTEAFF. CDR3 in DNA: TGTGCCAGCAGCTTGGGGACAGGGCACACTGAAGCTTTCTTT.

The chain has TRBV12-3 or TRBV12-4 and TRBJ1-5; weak D call: TRBD1 (6 bases). Between the trimmed V and J ends, which lost 7 bases and 4 bases, there was a span of 11 bases. This CDR3 is built from 13 residues. The CDR3 reads CASTPQGNQPQHF. In DNA, the CDR3 is TGTGCCAGCACCCCTCAGGGGAATCAGCCCCAGCATTTT.

This chain links TRBV19 with TRBJ1-5; TRBD1 aligns across 11 bases. CDR1 LNHDA and CDR2 SQIVND come from the germline V gene (reference sequence). Trimming at V came to 7 bases and at J to 1 base, leaving 6 bases not matched to a gene. The CDR3 runs 16 residues. The CDR3 loop reads CASTPDRGRSNQPQHF. CDR3 in DNA: TGTGCCAGTACCCCGGACAGGGGGCGCAGCAATCAGCCCCAGCATTTT.

This clone was observed once. V gene TRBV6-6 combines with J gene TRBJ1-1, with 9 positions matching TRBD1. The CDR3 extends over 14 amino acids. Germline V lookup: CDR1 MNHNY, CDR2 SVGAGI (reference sequence). V gave up 8 bases and J gave up 4 bases; unmatched junction bases: 8. CDR3 nucleotide sequence: TGTGCCAGCGCCCAGGGGGACAGGGCCACTGAAGCTTTCTTT. It specifies CASAQGDRATEAFF.

The V call is TRBV7-6, the J call TRBJ2-7, with unresolved D. The V and J ends lost 5 bases and 0 bases respectively, with 11 bases between them. Germline V gene data show CDR1 as SGHVS and CDR2 as FNYEAQ. The CDR3 sequence is 14 residues long. The CDR3 DNA follows: TGTGCCAGCAGCCGGCAGGCAACCTCCTACGAGCAGTACTTC. Translated: CASSRQATSYEQYF.

V and J are TRBV4-2 and TRBJ2-5; D perhaps matches TRBD1 (5 bases). Trimming took off 5 bases at V and 4 bases at J, with 11 bases between the two ends. The length of the CDR3 is 13 residues. Per germline, CDR1 LGHNA and CDR2 YNFKEQ. CDR3 in amino acids: CASSSGFGETQYF. For the CDR3, the DNA is TGTGCCAGCAGCTCAGGGTTCGGAGAGACCCAGTACTTC.

This chain joins TRBV20-1 and TRBJ1-1; 8 bases map to TRBD1. Germline V CDR1 and CDR2: DFQATT, SNEGSKA (reference sequence). The CDR3 is made up of 11 amino acids. Germline trimming cut 7 bases from V and 4 bases from J; bases unmatched to any gene: 2. The CDR3 sequence: CSVDRGTEAFF. CDR3 DNA: TGCAGTGTCGACAGGGGCACTGAAGCTTTCTTT.

The chain combines TRBV5-8 with TRBJ2-3, with 8 bases identical to TRBD2. CDR1 and CDR2 (germline): SGHTS, YDEGEE. The CDR3 sequence is 16 residues long. The trim removed 3 bases at V and 6 bases at J, leaving 12 bases unmatched. The CDR3 DNA follows: TGTGCCAGCAGCTCCGGGGGGGCAACGTATGAGGATACGCAGTATTTT. It yields the protein CASSSGGATYEDTQYF.

The chain carries TRBV19 and TRBJ1-5; D is possibly TRBD1 (5 bases). V lost 1 base, J lost 5 bases, and 12 bases lay in between. CDR1 and CDR2 from the germline V gene are LNHDA and SQIVND (reference sequence). The CDR3 is made up of 15 amino acids. The CDR3 DNA follows: TGTGCCAGTAGTATAGGGGGACTAGGAGATCAGCCCCAGCATTTT. The encoded protein is CASSIGGLGDQPQHF.

Here the CDR3 reads CASSRDTGELFF. CDR3 bases: TGTGCCAGCAGCCGTGACACCGGGGAGCTGTTTTTT. The chain recombines TRBV7-9 with TRBJ2-2, with D hard to call. CDR1 is SEHNR, CDR2 FQNEAQ, per germline (reference sequence). The CDR3 contains 12 residues. V was shortened by 5 bases and J by 3 bases, with 4 bases between the two germline ends.

The chain joins TRBV19 to TRBJ1-1; TRBD1 agrees at 8 bases. V dropped 0 bases and J dropped 6; count of bases not matched to a gene: 6. Per the germline V gene, CDR1 is LNHDA and CDR2 is SQIVND (reference sequence). This CDR3 comprises 15 residues. The CDR3 sequence is CASSIEAGGLSEAFF. DNA for the CDR3: TGTGCCAGTAGTATAGAGGCAGGGGGCCTATCTGAAGCTTTCTTT.